This passage covers 11 T cell receptor beta chains from one sample sequenced in a study of T and B cells in COVID-19 patients (TCRdb year 2020). Genomic DNA extracted from blood was used in amounts of about 250-500 ng for amplification of TRB repertoires. Data came from an Illumina MiSeq. Multiplex PCR with BIOMED2 TRB-A/B primer pools was used to amplify TRB rearrangements. Through fastp at Q25 and MiXCR, TCRdb rebuilt clones from the public reads, retaining in-frame beta chains. Rows with a matching CDR3 protein are joined into one entry that keeps the most common DNA and genes. The sample table lists several thousand distinct CDR3 sequences, 21% of them with a count of one. Of the sample, roughly a fifth falls within the top ten clones. Sequenced: blood. The receptor set was obtained from a human donor with active COVID-19.

Sample share makes this clonotype large. The gene calls are TRBV11-3 and TRBJ2-3; 9 positions match TRBD2. Germline V gives CDR1 SGHNT, CDR2 YENEEA. The V gene end was trimmed by 2 bases and the J gene end by 6 bases; junction bases not matched to a gene: 3. The CDR3 has 14 amino acids. This chain's CDR3 is CASSLTAGGDTQYF. In DNA, the CDR3 is TGTGCCAGCAGCTTAACTGCGGGAGGGGATACGCAGTATTTT.

By frequency in the sample, this clonotype is medium-sized. The chain joins TRBV11-3 to TRBJ1-3; 7 bases align to TRBD1. CDR3 length equals 14 residues. Germline V gives CDR1 SGHNT, CDR2 YENEEA. The V gene end was trimmed by 6 bases and the J gene end by 3 bases; junction bases not matched to a gene: 5. Written as DNA, the CDR3 is TGTGCCAGCAGTTACGGGACAGATGGAAACACCATATATTTT. Translation gives CASSYGTDGNTIYF.

By proportion, this clonotype is medium-sized. The gene calls are TRBV19 and TRBJ2-7; 12 bases agree with TRBD2. This CDR3 is 16 amino acids long. Per germline, CDR1 LNHDA and CDR2 SQIVND (reference sequence). V was pared by 0 bases and J by 2 bases, with 2 bases of the junction left unmatched. The CDR3 protein is CASSIELAGGTYEQYF. The CDR3 region has the DNA TGTGCCAGTAGTATAGAACTAGCGGGAGGTACCTACGAGCAGTACTTC.

This clonotype is classed as medium-sized. This chain uses TRBV6-6 with TRBJ2-1; TRBD1 or TRBD2 may be the D gene (5 bases each). The CDR3 is 11 amino acids. V lost 6 bases, J lost 13 bases, and 13 bases lay in between. Looked up from germline, CDR1 is MNHNY and CDR2 is SVGAGI (reference sequence). The CDR3 DNA is TGTGCCAGCAGAGCCGGGGACCCACAGTTCTTC. The encoded protein is CASRAGDPQFF.

The sample holds a few counts of this clonotype. The chain combines TRBV12-3 or TRBV12-4 with TRBJ1-1, with D possibly matching TRBD1 (5 bases). The CDR3 loop spans 15 amino acids. The V end lost 5 bases, the J end lost 0 bases, and 13 bases lay between the germline ends. The CDR3 sequence: CASSPTVNMNTEAFF. The CDR3 DNA follows: TGTGCCAGCAGTCCGACAGTTAACATGAACACTGAAGCTTTCTTT.

Relative to its sample, this clonotype is medium-sized. This chain links TRBV18 with TRBJ2-5; tentative D call: TRBD1 (5 bases). Germline V lookup: CDR1 KGHSH, CDR2 LQKENI. This CDR3 comprises 13 residues. Between the trimmed V and J ends, which lost 2 bases and 4 bases, there was a span of 8 bases. The CDR3 is CASSPKGRETQYF. The CDR3 bases are TGTGCCAGCTCACCAAAGGGGCGAGAGACCCAGTACTTC.

The chain combines TRBV19 with TRBJ2-3, with D perhaps matching TRBD1 (6 bases). Between the trimmed V and J ends, which lost 6 bases and 2 bases, there was a span of 9 bases. CDR3 length equals 13 residues. CDR1 is LNHDA and CDR2 is SQIVND in the germline V gene (reference sequence). The CDR3, as DNA: TGTGCCAGTAGGGCAGGGGCCACAGATACGCAGTATTTT. Its translation is CASRAGATDTQYF.

This clonotype was picked up a small number of times. V and J are TRBV10-1 and TRBJ2-3; 8 bases fit TRBD2. Per germline, CDR1 WNHNN and CDR2 SYGVQD (reference sequence). CDR3 length equals 17 residues. Unmatched junction bases numbered 7, after V lost 2 bases and J lost 0 bases. CDR3 in DNA: TGCGCCAGCAGTGAGCCTGGAGCGGGGGCTAGCACAGATACGCAGTATTTT. Residues: CASSEPGAGASTDTQYF.

This clonotype is labeled as medium-sized. The chain joins TRBV19 to TRBJ1-2; TRBD1 agrees at 7 bases. Germline V gene sequence: CDR1 LNHDA, CDR2 SQIVND (reference sequence). Trimming removed 4 bases from V and 2 bases from J; junction bases left unmatched: 13. The CDR3 runs 17 residues. This CDR3 reads CASSRTQGNFLNYGYTF. The CDR3 DNA reads TGTGCCAGTAGTAGGACACAGGGGAACTTTTTGAACTATGGCTACACCTTC.

The rearrangement links TRBV12-3 or TRBV12-4 to TRBJ1-2, with D hard to call. The V end lost 2 bases, the J end lost 6 bases, and 10 bases lay between the germline ends. This CDR3 contains 13 residues. CDR3 in amino acids: CASSLMGLDGYTF. As DNA, the CDR3 is TGTGCCAGCAGTTTAATGGGCTTGGATGGCTACACCTTC.

This clonotype is medium-sized by share. V is TRBV11-3 and J is TRBJ1-5; D is possibly TRBD1 (5 bases). The CDR3 has 17 residues. V was cut by 5 bases and J by 5 bases, with 22 bases left in between. CDR1 is SGHNT and CDR2 is YENEEA in the germline V gene. CDR3 nucleotides: TGTGCCAGCAGCCCCGGAGGGTCCGGGGCGCTCGATCAGCCCCAGCATTTT. This translates into CASSPGGSGALDQPQHF.